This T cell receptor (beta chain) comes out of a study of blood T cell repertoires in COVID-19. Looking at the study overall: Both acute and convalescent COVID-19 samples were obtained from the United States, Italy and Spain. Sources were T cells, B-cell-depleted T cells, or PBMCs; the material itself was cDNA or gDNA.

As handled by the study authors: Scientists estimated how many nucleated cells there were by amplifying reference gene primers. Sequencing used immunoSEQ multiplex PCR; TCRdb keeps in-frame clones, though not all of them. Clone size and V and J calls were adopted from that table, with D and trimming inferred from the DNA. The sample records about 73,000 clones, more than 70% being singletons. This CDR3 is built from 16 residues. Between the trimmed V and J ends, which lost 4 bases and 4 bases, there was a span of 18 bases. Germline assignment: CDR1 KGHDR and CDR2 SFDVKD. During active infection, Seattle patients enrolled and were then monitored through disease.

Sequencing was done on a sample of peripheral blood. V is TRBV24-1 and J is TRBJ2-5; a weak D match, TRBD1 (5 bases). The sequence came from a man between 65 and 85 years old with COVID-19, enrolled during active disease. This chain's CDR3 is CATSDATVTGVETQYF. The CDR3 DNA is TGTGCCACCAGTGACGCGACAGTTACTGGGGTAGAGACCCAGTACTTC.